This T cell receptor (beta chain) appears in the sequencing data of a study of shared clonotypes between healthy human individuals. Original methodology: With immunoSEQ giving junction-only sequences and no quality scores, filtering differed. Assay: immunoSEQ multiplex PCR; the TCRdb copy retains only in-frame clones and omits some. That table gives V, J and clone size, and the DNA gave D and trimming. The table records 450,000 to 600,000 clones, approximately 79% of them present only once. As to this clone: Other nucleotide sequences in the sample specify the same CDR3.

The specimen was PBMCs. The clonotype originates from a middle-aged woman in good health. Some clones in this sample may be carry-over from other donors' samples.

The CDR3 loop is CASSPWENTIYF. Here the CDR3 DNA reads TGTGCCAGCTCACCATGGGAAAACACCATATATTTT. V is TRBV18 and J is TRBJ1-3, with no clear D. Per germline, CDR1 KGHSH and CDR2 LQKENI. CDR3 size: 12 residues. The ends were cut back, 2 bases at V and 6 bases at J, with 5 bases in the middle.